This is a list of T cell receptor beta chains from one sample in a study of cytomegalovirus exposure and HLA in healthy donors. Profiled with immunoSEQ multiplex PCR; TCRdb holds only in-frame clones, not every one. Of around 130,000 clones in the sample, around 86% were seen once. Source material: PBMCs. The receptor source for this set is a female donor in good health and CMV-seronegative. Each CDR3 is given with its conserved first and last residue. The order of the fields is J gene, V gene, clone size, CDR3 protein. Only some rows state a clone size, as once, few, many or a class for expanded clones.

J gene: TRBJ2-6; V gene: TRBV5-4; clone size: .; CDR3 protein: CASSLALGGAGANVLTF
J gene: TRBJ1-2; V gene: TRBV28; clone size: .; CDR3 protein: CASSSGQGGSRYGYTF
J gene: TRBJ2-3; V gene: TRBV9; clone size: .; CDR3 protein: CASSVGLAGSDTQYF
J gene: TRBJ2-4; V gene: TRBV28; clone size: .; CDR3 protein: CASTSSGIWKNIQYF
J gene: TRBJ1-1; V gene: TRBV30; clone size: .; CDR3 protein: CAWSVTGVTGTEAFF
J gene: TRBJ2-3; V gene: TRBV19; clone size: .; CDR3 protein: CASRGGLAGTDTQYF
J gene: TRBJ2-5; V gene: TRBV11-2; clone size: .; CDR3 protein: CASTSGTGQETQYF
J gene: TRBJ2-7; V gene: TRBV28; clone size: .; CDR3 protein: CASSFRAAYEQYF
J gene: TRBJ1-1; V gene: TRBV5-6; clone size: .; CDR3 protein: CASSLGTGNTEAFF
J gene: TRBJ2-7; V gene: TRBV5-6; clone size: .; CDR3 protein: CASSFRGVVTYEQYF
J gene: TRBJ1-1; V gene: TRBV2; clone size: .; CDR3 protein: CASSDLRDRGPFF
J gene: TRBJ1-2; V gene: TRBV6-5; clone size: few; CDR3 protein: CASKRQLDHMGYTF
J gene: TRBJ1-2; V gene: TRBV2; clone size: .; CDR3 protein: CASIGGYGYTF
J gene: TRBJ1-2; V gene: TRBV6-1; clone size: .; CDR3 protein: CASTLQGLYGYTF
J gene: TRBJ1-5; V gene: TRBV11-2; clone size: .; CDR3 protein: CASSIDRGASQPQHF
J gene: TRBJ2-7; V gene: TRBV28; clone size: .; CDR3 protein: CASSLWTSGSYEQYF
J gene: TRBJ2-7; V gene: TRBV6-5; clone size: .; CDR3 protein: CASSSDSERLYF